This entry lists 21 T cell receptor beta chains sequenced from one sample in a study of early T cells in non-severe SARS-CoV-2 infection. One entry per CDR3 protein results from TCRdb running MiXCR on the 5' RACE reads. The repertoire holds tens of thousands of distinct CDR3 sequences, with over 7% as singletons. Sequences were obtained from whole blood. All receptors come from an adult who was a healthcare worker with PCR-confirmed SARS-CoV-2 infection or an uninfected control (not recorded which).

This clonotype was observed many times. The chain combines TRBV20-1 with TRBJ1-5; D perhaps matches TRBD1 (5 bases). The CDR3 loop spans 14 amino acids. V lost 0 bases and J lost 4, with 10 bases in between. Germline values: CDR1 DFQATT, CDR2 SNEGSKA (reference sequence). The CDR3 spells CSARDSGGNQPQHF. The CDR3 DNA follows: TGCAGTGCTAGAGATAGTGGGGGTAATCAGCCCCAGCATTTT.

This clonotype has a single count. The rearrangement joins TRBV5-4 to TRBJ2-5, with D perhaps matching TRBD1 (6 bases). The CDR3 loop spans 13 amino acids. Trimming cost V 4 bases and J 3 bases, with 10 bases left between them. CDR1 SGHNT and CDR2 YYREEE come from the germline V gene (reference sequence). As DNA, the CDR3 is TGTGCCAGCAGCCGGGGACAAGAAGAGACCCAGTACTTC. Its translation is CASSRGQEETQYF.

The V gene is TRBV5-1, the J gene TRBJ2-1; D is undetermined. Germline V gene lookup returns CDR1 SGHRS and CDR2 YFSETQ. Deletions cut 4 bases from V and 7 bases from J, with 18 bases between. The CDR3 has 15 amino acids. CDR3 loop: CASSLDPGVVNEQFF. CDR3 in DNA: TGCGCCAGCAGCCTAGACCCGGGCGTGGTGAATGAGCAGTTCTTC. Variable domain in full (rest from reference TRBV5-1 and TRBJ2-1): KAGVTQTPRYLIKTRGQQVTLSCSPISGHRSVSWYQQTPGQGLQFLFEYFSETQRNKGNFPGRFSGRQFSNSRSEMNVSTLELGDSALYLCASSLDPGVVNEQFFGPGTRLTVL.

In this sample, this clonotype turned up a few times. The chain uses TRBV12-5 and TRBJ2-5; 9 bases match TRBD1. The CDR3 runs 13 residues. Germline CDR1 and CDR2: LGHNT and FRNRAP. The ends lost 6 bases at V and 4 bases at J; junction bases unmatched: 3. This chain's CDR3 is CASGGTGTETQYF. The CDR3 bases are TGTGCTAGTGGAGGGACAGGGACAGAGACCCAGTACTTC.

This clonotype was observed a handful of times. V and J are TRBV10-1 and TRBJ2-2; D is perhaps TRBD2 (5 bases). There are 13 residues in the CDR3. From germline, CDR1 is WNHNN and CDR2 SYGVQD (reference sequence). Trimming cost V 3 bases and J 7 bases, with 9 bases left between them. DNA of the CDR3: TGCGCCAGCAGTGACGGGATGCGCGGGGAGCTGTTTTTT. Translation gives CASSDGMRGELFF.

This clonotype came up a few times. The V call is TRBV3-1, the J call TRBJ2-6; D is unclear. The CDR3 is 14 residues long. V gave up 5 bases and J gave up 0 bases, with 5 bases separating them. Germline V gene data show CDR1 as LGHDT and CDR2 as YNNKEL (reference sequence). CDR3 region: CASSIYSGANVLTF. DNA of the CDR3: TGTGCCAGCAGCATTTACTCTGGGGCCAACGTCCTGACTTTC.

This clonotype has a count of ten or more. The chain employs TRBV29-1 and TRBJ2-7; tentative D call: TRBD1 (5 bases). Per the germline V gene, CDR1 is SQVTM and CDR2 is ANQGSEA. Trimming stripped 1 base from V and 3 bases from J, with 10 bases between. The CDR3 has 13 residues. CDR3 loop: CSVEGREGYEQYF. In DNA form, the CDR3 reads TGCAGCGTTGAAGGCAGGGAAGGCTACGAGCAGTACTTC.

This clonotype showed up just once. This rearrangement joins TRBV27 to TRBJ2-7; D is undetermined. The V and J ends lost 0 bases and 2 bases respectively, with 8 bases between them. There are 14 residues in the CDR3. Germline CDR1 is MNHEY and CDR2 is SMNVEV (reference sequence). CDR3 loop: CASSLSETPYEQYF. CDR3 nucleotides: TGTGCCAGCAGTTTATCGGAGACACCCTACGAGCAGTACTTC.

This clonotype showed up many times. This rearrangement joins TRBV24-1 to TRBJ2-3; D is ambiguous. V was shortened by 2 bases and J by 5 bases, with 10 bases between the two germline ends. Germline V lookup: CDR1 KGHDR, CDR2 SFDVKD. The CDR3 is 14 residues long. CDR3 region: CATSDSSGGDTQYF. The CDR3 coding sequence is TGTGCCACCAGTGATTCCTCAGGCGGAGATACGCAGTATTTT.

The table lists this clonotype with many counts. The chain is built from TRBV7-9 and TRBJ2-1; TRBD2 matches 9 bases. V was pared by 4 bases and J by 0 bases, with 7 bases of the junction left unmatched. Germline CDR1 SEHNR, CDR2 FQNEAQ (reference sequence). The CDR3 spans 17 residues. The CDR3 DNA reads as TGTGCCAGCAGCTCGAGGGCTAGCGGGGACTCCTACAATGAGCAGTTCTTC. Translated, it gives CASSSRASGDSYNEQFF.

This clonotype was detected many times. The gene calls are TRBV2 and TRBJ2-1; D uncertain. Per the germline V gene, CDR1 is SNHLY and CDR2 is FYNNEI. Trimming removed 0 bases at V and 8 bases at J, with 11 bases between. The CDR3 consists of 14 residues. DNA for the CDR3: TGTGCCAGCAGTGAAGCAGGCCGATTCGATGAGCAGTTCTTC. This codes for CASSEAGRFDEQFF.

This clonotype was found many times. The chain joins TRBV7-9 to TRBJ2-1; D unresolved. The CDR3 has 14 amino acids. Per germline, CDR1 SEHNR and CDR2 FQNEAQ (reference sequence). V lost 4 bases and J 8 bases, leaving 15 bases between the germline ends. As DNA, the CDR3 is TGTGCCAGCAGCTCCCCCGGCCCCTCCTATGAGCAGTTCTTC. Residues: CASSSPGPSYEQFF.

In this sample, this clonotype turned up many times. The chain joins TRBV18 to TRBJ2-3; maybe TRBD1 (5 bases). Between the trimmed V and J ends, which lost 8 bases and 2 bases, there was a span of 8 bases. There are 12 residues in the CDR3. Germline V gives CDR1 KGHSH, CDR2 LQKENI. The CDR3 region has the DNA TGTGCCAGCAGGGGATACACAGATACGCAGTATTTT. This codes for CASRGYTDTQYF.

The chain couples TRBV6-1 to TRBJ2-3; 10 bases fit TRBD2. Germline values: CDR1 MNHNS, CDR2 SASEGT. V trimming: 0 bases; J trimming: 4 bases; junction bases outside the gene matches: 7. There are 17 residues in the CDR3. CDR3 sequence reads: CASSEATASGGPDTQYF. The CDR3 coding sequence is TGTGCCAGCAGTGAAGCGACGGCTAGCGGGGGCCCAGATACGCAGTATTTT.

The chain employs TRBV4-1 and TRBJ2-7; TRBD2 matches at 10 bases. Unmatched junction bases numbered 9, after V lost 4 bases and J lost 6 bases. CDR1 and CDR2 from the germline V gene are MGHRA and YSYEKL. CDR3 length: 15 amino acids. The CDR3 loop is CASSPQHGLAVEQYF. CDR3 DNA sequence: TGCGCCAGCAGCCCCCAACACGGACTAGCGGTCGAGCAGTACTTC.

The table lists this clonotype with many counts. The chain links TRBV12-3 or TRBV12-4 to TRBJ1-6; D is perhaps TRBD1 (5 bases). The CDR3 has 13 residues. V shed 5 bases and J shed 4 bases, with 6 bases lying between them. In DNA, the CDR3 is TGTGCCAGCAGTCAGGGTTATAATTCACCCCTCCACTTT. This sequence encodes CASSQGYNSPLHF.

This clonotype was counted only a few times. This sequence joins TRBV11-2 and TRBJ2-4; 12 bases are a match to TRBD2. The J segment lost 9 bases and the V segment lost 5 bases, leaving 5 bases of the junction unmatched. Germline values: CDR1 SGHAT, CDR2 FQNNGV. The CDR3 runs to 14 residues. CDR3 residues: CASSPTSGRGIQYF. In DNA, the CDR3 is TGTGCCAGCAGCCCGACTAGCGGGAGAGGCATTCAGTACTTC.

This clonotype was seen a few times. The CDR3 protein is CASRQWGGYEQYF. CDR3 nucleotide sequence: TGTGCCAGCAGACAATGGGGGGGCTACGAGCAGTACTTC. This chain joins TRBV27 and TRBJ2-7; 7 positions agree with TRBD2. From germline, CDR1 is MNHEY and CDR2 SMNVEV (reference sequence). The CDR3 loop spans 13 amino acids. J was trimmed by 3 bases and V by 6 bases; bases with no gene match: 5.

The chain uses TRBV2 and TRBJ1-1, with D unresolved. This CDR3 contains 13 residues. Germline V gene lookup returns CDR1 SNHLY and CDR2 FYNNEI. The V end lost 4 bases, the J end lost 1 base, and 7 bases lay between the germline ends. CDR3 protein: CASSAQKNTEAFF. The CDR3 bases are TGTGCCAGCAGTGCCCAGAAGAACACTGAAGCTTTCTTT.

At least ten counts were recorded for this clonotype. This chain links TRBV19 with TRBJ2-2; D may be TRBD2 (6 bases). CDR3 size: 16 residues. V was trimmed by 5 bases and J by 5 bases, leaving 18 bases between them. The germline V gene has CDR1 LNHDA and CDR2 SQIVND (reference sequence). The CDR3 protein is CASSSPGGGTTGELFF. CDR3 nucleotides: TGTGCCAGTAGTTCCCCCGGTGGTGGGACTACCGGGGAGCTGTTTTTT. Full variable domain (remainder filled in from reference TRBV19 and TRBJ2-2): DGGITQSPKYLFRKEGQNVTLSCEQNLNHDAMYWYRQDPGQGLRLIYYSQIVNDFQKGDIAEGYSVSREKKESFPLTVTSAQKNPTAFYLCASSSPGGGTTGELFFGEGSRLTVL.

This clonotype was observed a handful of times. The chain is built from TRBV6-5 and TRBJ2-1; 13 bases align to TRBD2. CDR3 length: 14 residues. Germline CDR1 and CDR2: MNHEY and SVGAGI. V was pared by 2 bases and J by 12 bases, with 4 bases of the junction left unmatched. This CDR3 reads CASSYPGTSGAQFF. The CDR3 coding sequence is TGTGCCAGCAGTTACCCCGGGACTAGCGGGGCGCAGTTCTTC.